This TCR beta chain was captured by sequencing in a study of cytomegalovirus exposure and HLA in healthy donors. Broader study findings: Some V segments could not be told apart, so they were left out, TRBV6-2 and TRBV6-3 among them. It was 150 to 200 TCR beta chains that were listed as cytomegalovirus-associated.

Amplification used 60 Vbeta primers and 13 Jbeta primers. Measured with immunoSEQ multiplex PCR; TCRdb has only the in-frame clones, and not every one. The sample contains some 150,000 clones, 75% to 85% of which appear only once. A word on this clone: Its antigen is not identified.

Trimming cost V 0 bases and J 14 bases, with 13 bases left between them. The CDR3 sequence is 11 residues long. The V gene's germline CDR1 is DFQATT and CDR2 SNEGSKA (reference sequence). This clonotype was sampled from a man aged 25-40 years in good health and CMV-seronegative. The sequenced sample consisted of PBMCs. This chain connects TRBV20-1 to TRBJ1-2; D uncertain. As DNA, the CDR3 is TGCAGTGCTAGAGATGAGATAATAATGACCTTC. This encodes CSARDEIIMTF.